The 27 T cell receptor beta chains in this list originate from one sample, sequenced in a study of early T cells in non-severe SARS-CoV-2 infection. MiXCR, run by TCRdb on the 5' RACE reads, gives a single entry per CDR3 protein. The sample records tens of thousands of distinct CDR3 sequences, approximately 15% being singletons. The sequenced sample consisted of whole blood. These TCRs come from an adult who was a healthcare worker with PCR-confirmed SARS-CoV-2 infection or an uninfected control (not recorded which).

The chain combines TRBV12-3 or TRBV12-4 with TRBJ2-2, with 7 bases matching TRBD1. The J segment lost 5 bases and the V segment lost 5 bases, leaving 5 bases of the junction unmatched. CDR3 length equals 14 residues. The CDR3 loop reads CASSQNRGTGELFF. The DNA of the CDR3 is TGTGCCAGCAGTCAAAACAGGGGTACCGGGGAGCTGTTTTTT.

This clonotype was detected a few times. The chain uses TRBV15 and TRBJ1-1; 7 nucleotides line up with TRBD1. CDR1 and CDR2 from the germline V gene are LNHNV and YYDKDF (reference sequence). V shed 1 base and J 4 bases; nucleotides not matched to a gene: 9. This CDR3 contains 16 residues. CDR3 in amino acids: CATSRGPTGTGTEAFF. In DNA form, the CDR3 reads TGTGCCACCAGCAGAGGTCCGACAGGGACTGGCACTGAAGCTTTCTTT.

This clonotype was detected many times. The J gene is TRBJ2-1, the V gene TRBV20-1; D is uncertain. The V end was cut by 0 bases, the J end by 4 bases, with 10 bases between. Germline V gene lookup returns CDR1 DFQATT and CDR2 SNEGSKA (reference sequence). The CDR3 sequence is 14 residues long. CDR3 sequence: CSARDRMGYNEQFF. In DNA, the CDR3 is TGCAGTGCTAGAGACAGGATGGGATACAATGAGCAGTTCTTC.

The V and J genes are TRBV4-1 and TRBJ2-7; perhaps TRBD1 as D (6 bases). The CDR3 is made up of 14 amino acids. Germline lookup yields CDR1 MGHRA and CDR2 YSYEKL. Trimming took 0 bases from V and 2 from J, leaving 8 bases between them. CDR3 in DNA: TGCGCCAGCAGCCAAGATCCAGGGGCCTACGAGCAGTACTTC. Protein sequence: CASSQDPGAYEQYF.

V and J are TRBV3-2 and TRBJ1-4; the table's TRBD1 call for D was not verified on the DNA. TRBV3-2 is deemed a pseudogene. The CDR3 spans 12 residues. The DNA for the CDR3 is TGTGCCAGCAGCCAAGACAGGGGAGTTCTGTTTTTT. It is translated as CASSQDRGVLFF.

The rearrangement joins TRBV12-3 or TRBV12-4 to TRBJ2-1; no definite D call. The V and J ends lost 5 bases and 9 bases respectively, with 11 bases between them. The CDR3 is 12 residues long. The CDR3 nucleotides read TGTGCCAGCAGTGGCCGGGTTGGTGAGCAGTTCTTC. It yields the protein CASSGRVGEQFF.

The J gene is TRBJ2-7, the V gene TRBV10-1; D unclear. The CDR3 runs 12 residues. The germline V gene has CDR1 WNHNN and CDR2 SYGVQD (reference sequence). V was trimmed by 3 bases and J by 7 bases, leaving 10 bases between them. CDR3 nucleotide sequence: TGCGCCAGCAGTGACTTGGTTGGGGAGCAGTACTTC. Residues: CASSDLVGEQYF.

This chain uses TRBV27 with TRBJ2-7, with TRBD2 matching 12 bases. V gave up 4 bases and J gave up 3 bases; unmatched junction bases: 1. Germline lookup yields CDR1 MNHEY and CDR2 SMNVEV (reference sequence). The length of the CDR3 is 14 residues. CDR3: CASSSTSGSYEQYF. The CDR3 DNA sequence: TGTGCCAGCAGTTCGACTAGCGGGAGCTACGAGCAGTACTTC.

This clonotype was seen a few times. This chain connects TRBV21-1 to TRBJ1-3. TRBV21-1 is assigned pseudogene status. CDR3 length: 14 residues. In DNA, the CDR3 is TGTGCCAGCAGCAACGGGCCCACTGGAAACACCATATATTTT. Amino acid sequence: CASSNGPTGNTIYF.

This chain joins TRBV29-1 and TRBJ2-7; 7 bases fit TRBD1. The CDR3 has 13 residues. V trimming: 5 bases; J trimming: 3 bases; junction bases outside the gene matches: 7. Germline CDR1 is SQVTM and CDR2 is ANQGSEA. The CDR3 is CSVRGGTGYEQYF. CDR3 bases: TGCAGCGTTCGAGGGGGCACTGGCTACGAGCAGTACTTC.

This clonotype was detected ten times or more. The rearrangement joins TRBV7-8 to TRBJ1-2; D not certain. CDR1 is SGHVS, CDR2 FQNEAQ, per germline. Trimming removed 5 bases at V and 0 bases at J, with 16 bases between. This CDR3 contains 16 residues. CDR3 in DNA: TGTGCCAGCAGCGTTTTAGAACTGGGAGCTAACTATGGCTACACCTTC. Its translation is CASSVLELGANYGYTF.

This chain links TRBV20-1 with TRBJ2-3; perhaps TRBD2 as D (6 bases). Between the trimmed V and J ends, which lost 7 bases and 6 bases, there was a span of 20 bases. This CDR3 spans 14 amino acids. The germline V gene encodes CDR1 DFQATT and CDR2 SNEGSKA (reference sequence). The chain's CDR3 is CSGWRGAGPDTQYF. In DNA, the CDR3 is TGCAGTGGGTGGAGGGGAGCGGGTCCGGATACGCAGTATTTT.

This clonotype was observed many times. The chain couples TRBV3-1 to TRBJ1-5, with D unresolved. Germline CDR1 is LGHDT and CDR2 is YNNKEL (reference sequence). CDR3 length: 15 amino acids. Trimming shortened V by 0 bases and J by 8 bases, and 14 bases separated the two germline ends. CDR3 protein: CASSQDTGPLKPQHF. Here the CDR3 DNA reads TGTGCCAGCAGCCAAGACACTGGCCCGCTCAAGCCCCAGCATTTT. Full variable domain (rest looked up from reference TRBV3-1 and TRBJ1-5): DTAVSQTPKYLVTQMGNDKSIKCEQNLGHDTMYWYKQDSKKFLKIMFSYNNKELIINETVPNRFSPKSPDKAHLNLHINSLELGDSAVYFCASSQDTGPLKPQHFGDGTRLSIL.

The sample holds a few counts of this clonotype. The chain couples TRBV2 to TRBJ2-1; 9 positions agree with TRBD2. V lost 6 bases to trimming and J lost 0 bases; unmatched junction nucleotides: 12. Germline CDR1 is SNHLY and CDR2 is FYNNEI. The CDR3 consists of 18 residues. As DNA, the CDR3 is TGTGCCAGCAGGAGGCAAGCGGCGGGAGGGAGCTCCTACAATGAGCAGTTCTTC. Translating gives CASRRQAAGGSSYNEQFF.

This clonotype came up a few times. The CDR3 loop reads CASSGRETSGSHEQYF. The CDR3, as DNA: TGTGCCAGCAGTGGCCGTGAGACTAGCGGGAGCCACGAGCAGTACTTC. The gene calls are TRBV6-1 and TRBJ2-7, with 12 positions matching TRBD2. CDR1 is MNHNS and CDR2 is SASEGT in the germline V gene. V lost 4 bases to trimming and J lost 5 bases; unmatched junction nucleotides: 9. The CDR3 is made up of 16 amino acids.

Only a few counts were recorded for this clonotype. The J gene is TRBJ2-2, the V gene TRBV7-9; TRBD1 agrees at 7 bases. CDR3 length: 15 residues. The V and J ends lost 7 bases and 6 bases, in that order; junction bases with no gene match: 11. The V gene's germline CDR1 is SEHNR and CDR2 FQNEAQ (reference sequence). CDR3 nucleotide sequence: TGTGCCAGCACCCAAACAGGGGAAGGATCCGGGGAGCTGTTTTTT. Protein: CASTQTGEGSGELFF.

This clonotype showed up just a few times. The chain links TRBV12-3 or TRBV12-4 to TRBJ2-7; the match to TRBD2 covers 7 bases. V lost 7 bases to trimming and J lost 2 bases; unmatched junction nucleotides: 5. This CDR3 has 13 amino acids. The CDR3 protein is CASTGGRTYEQYF. The CDR3 DNA sequence: TGTGCCAGCACCGGGGGGAGGACCTACGAGCAGTACTTC.

Points on this clonotype: A much larger clonotype is one base distant, so this may be a read error. This chain connects TRBV4-1 to TRBJ2-6, with D perhaps matching TRBD1 or TRBD2 (5 bases each). Germline CDR1 reads MGHRA; CDR2 reads YSYEKL. The CDR3 has 16 amino acids. V lost 3 bases, J lost 2 bases, and 11 bases lay in between. CDR3 sequence (DNA): TGCGCCAGCAGCCAGGAACTGGGACCTGGGGCCAACGTCCTGACTTTC. It specifies CASSQELGPGANVLTF.

This clonotype came up a few times. V usage is TRBV12-3 or TRBV12-4 and J usage is TRBJ2-2, with D possibly being TRBD1 or TRBD2 (5 bases each). CDR3 length: 15 residues. V was shortened by 7 bases and J by 2 bases, with 14 bases between the two germline ends. CDR3 sequence (DNA): TGTGCCAGCACCTTGGGACCGCGCAACACCGGGGAGCTGTTTTTT. This codes for CASTLGPRNTGELFF.

This clonotype was observed a few times. The chain couples TRBV5-1 to TRBJ2-6, with D possibly called TRBD1 or TRBD2 (5 bases each). This CDR3 comprises 18 residues. Looked up from germline, CDR1 is SGHRS and CDR2 is YFSETQ. V was shortened by 3 bases and J by 0 bases, with 16 bases between the two germline ends. CDR3 loop: CASSYFTGTFSGANVLTF. In nucleotides, the CDR3 is TGCGCCAGCAGCTACTTCACCGGGACCTTCTCTGGGGCCAACGTCCTGACTTTC.

The chain carries TRBV5-1 and TRBJ1-1; 9 bases map to TRBD1. V gave up 4 bases and J gave up 7 bases; unmatched junction bases: 14. The length of the CDR3 is 16 residues. Germline V gene data show CDR1 as SGHRS and CDR2 as YFSETQ. The chain's CDR3 is CASSRGQGTYEGEAFF. CDR3 nucleotides: TGCGCCAGCAGCCGCGGACAGGGGACCTACGAGGGTGAAGCTTTCTTT.

The V gene is TRBV7-3, the J gene TRBJ2-1, with D maybe TRBD2 (7 bases). Trimming left V 1 base short and J 4 bases short, with 11 bases between. This CDR3 is 15 amino acids long. The V gene's germline CDR1 is SGHTA and CDR2 FQGTGA. CDR3 sequence reads: CASSLIGGAYNEQFF. CDR3 nucleotides: TGTGCCAGCAGCTTAATAGGGGGGGCATACAATGAGCAGTTCTTC.

This clonotype has ten or more counts. The CDR3 nucleotides read TGTGCCAGTAGGCCCGGGGCCGGCGGACAGCCCCAGCATTTT. It encodes CASRPGAGGQPQHF. V is TRBV19 and J is TRBJ1-5; D is perhaps TRBD1 (5 bases). The CDR3 consists of 14 residues. V was cut by 6 bases and J by 7 bases, with 16 bases left in between. CDR1 and CDR2 from the germline V gene are LNHDA and SQIVND (reference sequence). Full variable domain (outside the CDR3, taken from reference TRBV19 and TRBJ1-5): DGGITQSPKYLFRKEGQNVTLSCEQNLNHDAMYWYRQDPGQGLRLIYYSQIVNDFQKGDIAEGYSVSREKKESFPLTVTSAQKNPTAFYLCASRPGAGGQPQHFGDGTRLSIL.

V gene TRBV6-1 combines with J gene TRBJ2-2, with D hard to call. This CDR3 region has 12 residues. CDR1 is MNHNS, CDR2 SASEGT, per germline. Trimming pared 7 bases from V and 3 bases from J, leaving 6 bases between. CDR3 residues: CASKVDTGELFF. The DNA for the CDR3 is TGTGCCAGCAAGGTAGACACCGGGGAGCTGTTTTTT.

The chain combines TRBV29-1 with TRBJ2-3, with TRBD2 identical over 9 bases. This CDR3 contains 15 residues. The trim removed 6 bases at V and 4 bases at J, leaving 11 bases unmatched. CDR1 is SQVTM and CDR2 is ANQGSEA in the germline V gene. The CDR3 region is CSVSSFRTSADTQYF. CDR3 coding DNA: TGCAGCGTGTCTTCCTTCCGGACTAGCGCAGATACGCAGTATTTT.

The chain has TRBV12-3 or TRBV12-4 and TRBJ1-1; D is uncertain. This CDR3 is 12 amino acids long. The V end lost 5 bases, the J end lost 7 bases, and 11 bases lay between the germline ends. This CDR3 reads CASSGGSGEAFF. CDR3 nucleotides: TGTGCCAGCAGTGGAGGGAGCGGTGAAGCTTTCTTT.

This clonotype came up a few times. The V and J genes are TRBV7-9 and TRBJ2-7; TRBD2 might be the D (5 bases). The CDR3 spans 13 residues. The germline V gene encodes CDR1 SEHNR and CDR2 FQNEAQ (reference sequence). V lost 0 bases and J lost 5, with 8 bases in between. CDR3 sequence reads: CASSLAGADEQYF. The DNA for the CDR3 is TGTGCCAGCAGCTTAGCGGGAGCTGACGAGCAGTACTTC.